This TCR beta chain was observed in a study of T cell responses to AZD1222 COVID-19 vaccine. The wider study: Second doses at about 4 or about 12 weeks were pooled. General study points: Baseline seropositives among AZD1222 recipients totaled only five to seven.

This CDR3 comprises 17 residues. Germline V gene lookup returns CDR1 ENHRY and CDR2 SYGVKD. With 2 bases clipped from V and 2 bases from J, the junction kept 4 bases outside the gene matches. With respect to this clone: Its antigen is currently unknown.

The assay was immunoSEQ multiplex PCR, and TCRdb's table has in-frame clones only and misses some. The profile covers 90,000 to 150,000 clones, with 88% appearing a single time and less than 4% taken by the ten largest. The rearrangement uses TRBV10-3 and TRBJ2-3; 13 positions agree with TRBD2. The starting material was peripheral blood, obtained on day 0 of AZD1222 vaccination. The source is an adult in good health. CDR3 DNA sequence: TGTGCCATCAGTGAGACGACTAGCGGGGGGACCACAGATACGCAGTATTTT. Residues: CAISETTSGGTTDTQYF.